Sequencing of this T cell receptor (beta chain) was carried out in a study of T-cell memory formation after mild COVID-19. Germline V gene lookup returns CDR1 SGHVS and CDR2 FNYEAQ. V gave up 2 bases and J gave up 4 bases; unmatched junction bases: 11. The CDR3 length is 19 residues. TCRdb re-analysed the 5' RACE reads in MiXCR, keeping a single row per CDR3 protein. Altogether roughly 560,000 distinct CDR3 sequences are present, just over 20% being singletons, with the ten largest covering 9.5% to 15%. This clonotype was sampled from an adult woman who had mild COVID-19 (a few samples of this study predate the infection). Cell type and time point are not known. Sequenced input: PBMCs or a T cell subset sorted from them (not recorded which). The chain couples TRBV7-6 to TRBJ2-1; 13 bases match TRBD2. The CDR3 region has the DNA TGTGCCAGCAGCTTATCGTATCTACTAGCGGGAGGGCAATACAATGAGCAGTTCTTC. Translated: CASSLSYLLAGGQYNEQFF.